This entry features one TCR beta chain sequence. Libraries were prepared by immunoSEQ multiplex PCR; TCRdb keeps only in-frame clonotypes and omits some of them. Among approximately 150,000 clones listed, roughly 89% were seen once. This sample stems from a study of T cell responses to AZD1222 COVID-19 vaccine. The germline V gene has CDR1 SGHRS and CDR2 YFSETQ. Losses at the gene ends were 0 bases for V and 4 bases for J; bases not matched to a gene: 3. The CDR3 consists of 14 residues. The V and J genes are TRBV5-1 and TRBJ2-7, with 8 bases that match TRBD1. This sequence was found in an adult who received the AZD1222 COVID-19 vaccine. This material consisted of peripheral blood, taken 28 days after the second AZD1222 dose. CDR3 sequence: CASSLETGEYEQYF. The CDR3 DNA follows: TGCGCCAGCAGCTTGGAGACAGGGGAATACGAGCAGTACTTC. The full variable domain, completed using reference TRBV5-1 and TRBJ2-7, is KAGVTQTPRYLIKTRGQQVTLSCSPISGHRSVSWYQQTPGQGLQFLFEYFSETQRNKGNFPGRFSGRQFSNSRSEMNVSTLELGDSALYLCASSLETGEYEQYFGPGTRLTVT.